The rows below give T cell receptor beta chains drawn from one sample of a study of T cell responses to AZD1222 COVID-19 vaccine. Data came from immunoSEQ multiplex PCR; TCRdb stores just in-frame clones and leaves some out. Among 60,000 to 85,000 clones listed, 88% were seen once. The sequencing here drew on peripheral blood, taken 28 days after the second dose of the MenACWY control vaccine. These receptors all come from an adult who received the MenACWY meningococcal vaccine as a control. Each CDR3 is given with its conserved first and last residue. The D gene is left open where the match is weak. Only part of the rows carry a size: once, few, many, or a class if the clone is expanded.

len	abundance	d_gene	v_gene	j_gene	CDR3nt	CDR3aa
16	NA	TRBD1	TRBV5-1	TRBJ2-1	TGCGCCAGCAGGTCTCTCGGGAGACAGGGGGCCCATGAGCAGTTCTTC	CASRSLGRQGAHEQFF
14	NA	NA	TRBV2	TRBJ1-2	TGTGCCAGCAATGGCAGTCCGTTCCTCTATGGCTACACCTTC	CASNGSPFLYGYTF
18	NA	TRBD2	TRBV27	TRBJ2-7	TGTGCCAGCAGTTTATGGGGACTAGCGGGAGGAAGGTCCCCCGAGCAGTACTTC	CASSLWGLAGGRSPEQYF
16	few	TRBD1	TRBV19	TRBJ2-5	TGTGCCAGCCAGGGGTTGAACAGGGGCGGGCTGGAGACCCAGTACTTC	CASQGLNRGGLETQYF
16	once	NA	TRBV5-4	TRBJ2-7	TGTGCCAGCAGCTTGGGTAACACAGGGTCTAGGGACGAGCAGTACTTC	CASSLGNTGSRDEQYF
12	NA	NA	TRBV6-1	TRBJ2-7	TGTGCCAGCAGTGGGTGGACCTACGAGCAGTACTTC	CASSGWTYEQYF
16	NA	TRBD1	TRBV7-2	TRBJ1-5	TGTGCCAGCAGCTTAGTGGGGACAGGGTCGGTTCAGCCCCAGCATTTT	CASSLVGTGSVQPQHF
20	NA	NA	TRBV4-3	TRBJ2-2	TGCGCCAGCAGCCAAGATCCGGGTGGGGGGATAACCTCGAACACCGGGGAGCTGTTTTTT	CASSQDPGGGITSNTGELFF
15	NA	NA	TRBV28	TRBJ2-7	TGTGCCAGCAGTTTCGAGGGGGTTAGCTCCTACGAGCAGTACTTC	CASSFEGVSSYEQYF
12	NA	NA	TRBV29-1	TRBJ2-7	TGCAGCGTCGGCAGGGGGGCCTACGAGCAGTACTTC	CSVGRGAYEQYF
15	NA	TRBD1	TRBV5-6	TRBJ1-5	TGTGCCAGCAGCCTAGGACAGGGGAGCAATCAGCCCCAGCATTTT	CASSLGQGSNQPQHF
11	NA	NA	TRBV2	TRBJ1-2	TGTGCCAGCGGGGCTAACTATGGCTACACCTTC	CASGANYGYTF
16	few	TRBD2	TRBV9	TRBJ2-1	TGTGCCAGCAGCGTAGGGTGGCCAGCGGGGGAAAATGAGCAGTTCTTC	CASSVGWPAGENEQFF
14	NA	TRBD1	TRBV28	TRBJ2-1	TGTGCCAGCTCAAACAGGGGGGAGGTGGATGAGCAGTTCTTC	CASSNRGEVDEQFF
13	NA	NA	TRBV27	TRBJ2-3	TGTGCCAGCAGTCTCCGGGACCAGGATACGCAGTATTTT	CASSLRDQDTQYF
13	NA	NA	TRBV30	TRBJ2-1	TGTGCCGGCCGACGCGTCGGATACAATGAGCAGTTCTTC	CAGRRVGYNEQFF
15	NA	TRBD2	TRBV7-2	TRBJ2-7	TGTGCCAGCAGCCCTGGACTAGCGGCTGCCTACGAGCAGTACTTC	CASSPGLAAAYEQYF
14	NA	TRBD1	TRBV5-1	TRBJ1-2	TGCGCCAGCAGCTTCGGACAGGCTGTCTATGGCTACACCTTC	CASSFGQAVYGYTF
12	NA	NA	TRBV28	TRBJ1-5	TGTGCCAGCAGCCCCGGTGCGTGGCCCCAGCATTTT	CASSPGAWPQHF
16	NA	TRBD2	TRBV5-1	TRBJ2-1	TGCGCCAGCAGCTTGGCCGGACTAGCGGCCTACAATGAGCAGTTCTTC	CASSLAGLAAYNEQFF
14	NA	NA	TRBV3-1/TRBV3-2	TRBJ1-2	TGTGCCAGCAGCCAACAGGGAGTTGACTATGGCTACACCTTC	CASSQQGVDYGYTF
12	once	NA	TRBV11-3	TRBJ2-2	TGTGCCAGCAGCTTAGACAGGGGGGAGCTGTTTTTT	CASSLDRGELFF
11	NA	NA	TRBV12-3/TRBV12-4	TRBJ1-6	TGTGCCAGCAGCTTTTATTCACCCCTCCACTTT	CASSFYSPLHF
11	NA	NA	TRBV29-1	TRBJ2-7	TGCAGCGTTATTCAGGGCTACGAGCAGTACTTC	CSVIQGYEQYF
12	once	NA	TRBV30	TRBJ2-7	TGTGCCTGGAGTGCGTCCTCCTACGAGCAGTACTTC	CAWSASSYEQYF
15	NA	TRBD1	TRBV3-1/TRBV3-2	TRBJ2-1	TGTGCCAGCAGCCCTGGACAGGGGGTCTTCAATGAGCAGTTCTTC	CASSPGQGVFNEQFF
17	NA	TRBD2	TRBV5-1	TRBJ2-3	TGCGCCAGCAGCGGGGAGGGTAAGGACCTGGCGGGAGATACGCAGTATTTT	CASSGEGKDLAGDTQYF
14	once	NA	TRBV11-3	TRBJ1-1	TGTGCCAGCAGCTTAGGGCCCATGAACACTGAAGCTTTCTTT	CASSLGPMNTEAFF
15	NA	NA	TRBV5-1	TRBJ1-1	TGCGCCAGCAGCTTGGTGGCAGGCATGAACACTGAAGCTTTCTTT	CASSLVAGMNTEAFF
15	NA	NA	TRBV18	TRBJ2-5	TGTGCCAGCTCACCAGTACAGGGCCACCAAGAGACCCAGTACTTC	CASSPVQGHQETQYF
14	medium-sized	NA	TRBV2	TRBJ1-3	TGTGCCAGCAGTGGGGGGAATTGGGCGAACACCATATATTTT	CASSGGNWANTIYF
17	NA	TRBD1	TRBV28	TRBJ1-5	TGTGCCAGCAGTTTATTCATTGGGACAGGGGGCAATCAGCCCCAGCATTTT	CASSLFIGTGGNQPQHF
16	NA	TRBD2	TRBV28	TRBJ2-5	TGTGCCAGCAGTTTGTCCCTAGCGGGGGAGCAAGAGACCCAGTACTTC	CASSLSLAGEQETQYF
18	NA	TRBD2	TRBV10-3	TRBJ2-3	TGTGCCATCAGTGGATCGGGGGGAGGGACCCCCAGCACAGATACGCAGTATTTT	CAISGSGGGTPSTDTQYF
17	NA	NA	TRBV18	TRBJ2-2	TGTGCCAGCTCACCGAGGGGAGGACACCAGAACACCGGGGAGCTGTTTTTT	CASSPRGGHQNTGELFF
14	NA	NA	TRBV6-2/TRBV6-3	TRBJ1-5	TGTGCCAGCAGTTACTCTTGGGGTGGCCAGCCCCAGCATTTT	CASSYSWGGQPQHF
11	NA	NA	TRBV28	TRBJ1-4	TGTGCCAGCAGGGGCGAAGAAAAACTGTTTTTT	CASRGEEKLFF
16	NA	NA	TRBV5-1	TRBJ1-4	TGCGCCAGCGCGGAGGGACAATCTGCAACTAATGAAAAACTGTTTTTT	CASAEGQSATNEKLFF
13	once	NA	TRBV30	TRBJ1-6	TGTGCCTGGAGCCCGGGGGCTCATTCACCCCTCCACTTT	CAWSPGAHSPLHF
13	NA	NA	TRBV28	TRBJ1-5	TGTGCCAGCAGTCATGGGACCTATCAGCCCCAGCATTTT	CASSHGTYQPQHF
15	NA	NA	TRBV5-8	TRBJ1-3	TGTGCCAGCAGCTTAACACCGGACTCTGGAAACACCATATATTTT	CASSLTPDSGNTIYF
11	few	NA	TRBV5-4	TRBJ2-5	TGTGCCAGCAGTGGGGGAGAGACCCAGTACTTC	CASSGGETQYF
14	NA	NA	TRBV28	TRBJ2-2	TGTGCCAGCATCAAGTACGGGGGCACCGGGGAGCTGTTTTTT	CASIKYGGTGELFF
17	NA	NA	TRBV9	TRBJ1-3	TGTGCCAGCAGCGTAGTTGCGGCGTCATCCTCTGGAAACACCATATATTTT	CASSVVAASSSGNTIYF
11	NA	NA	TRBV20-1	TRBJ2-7	TGCAGTGTATCAGGGACCTACGAGCAGTACTTC	CSVSGTYEQYF
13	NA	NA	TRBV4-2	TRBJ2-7	TGTGCCAGCAGCCAAGACCTGTCCTACGAGCAGTACTTC	CASSQDLSYEQYF